The 9 T cell receptor beta chains listed next were all sequenced from one sample in a study of blood T cell repertoires in COVID-19. Profiled with immunoSEQ multiplex PCR; TCRdb holds only in-frame clones, not every one. The sample yields tens of thousands of clones, 75% to 85% seen once. Specimen: peripheral blood. Every receptor here comes from a man in his 60s with acute or convalescent COVID-19.

The chain employs TRBV5-1 and TRBJ2-5, with D possibly TRBD2 on 7 matching bases. Trimming pared 4 bases from V and 4 bases from J, leaving 20 bases between. Germline values: CDR1 SGHRS, CDR2 YFSETQ. This CDR3 is 16 amino acids long. CDR3 amino acids: CASSTKSGGSRETQYF. The CDR3 coding sequence is TGCGCCAGCAGCACGAAGTCGGGGGGCTCCCGAGAGACCCAGTACTTC.

This clone is a singleton in its sample. The chain's CDR3 is CAWRATGTDDTQYF. The DNA of the CDR3 is TGTGCCTGGAGGGCGACCGGGACAGACGATACGCAGTATTTT. The rearrangement joins TRBV30 to TRBJ2-3, with 7 bases lining up with TRBD1. This CDR3 is 14 amino acids long. Trimming removed 3 bases from V and 6 bases from J; junction bases left unmatched: 9. Per the germline V gene, CDR1 is GTSNPN and CDR2 is SVGIG (reference sequence).

A single count supports this clone. The chain is built from TRBV11-2 and TRBJ1-2; 7 nucleotides match TRBD1. The CDR3 totals 17 residues. Germline V gene lookup returns CDR1 SGHAT and CDR2 FQNNGV. The V segment lost 1 base and the J segment 4 bases; nucleotides outside the gene matches: 12. For the CDR3, the DNA is TGTGCCAGCAGCTTAGCCCCAACGACAGGGTCCCGCTATGGCTACACCTTC. Protein: CASSLAPTTGSRYGYTF.

The rearrangement uses TRBV7-9 and TRBJ1-1; TRBD1 is a possible D gene (6 bases). This CDR3 comprises 15 residues. The V gene lost 5 bases and the J gene lost 4 bases, with 17 bases spanning the gap. CDR1 and CDR2 (germline): SEHNR, FQNEAQ (reference sequence). DNA for the CDR3: TGTGCCAGCAGCCCGGCCACAGGGAGCGTCACTGAAGCTTTCTTT. Encoded protein: CASSPATGSVTEAFF.

This rearrangement joins TRBV30 to TRBJ1-3; possibly TRBD1 for D (5 bases). Trimming pared 2 bases from V and 0 bases from J, leaving 14 bases between. Germline V lookup: CDR1 GTSNPN, CDR2 SVGIG (reference sequence). CDR3 length: 16 residues. The CDR3 DNA reads TGTGCCTGGAGTAGAATCGGGACTATCTCTGGAAACACCATATATTTT. Residues: CAWSRIGTISGNTIYF.

The rearrangement joins TRBV19 to TRBJ1-1; 8 bases fit TRBD1. From germline, CDR1 is LNHDA and CDR2 SQIVND (reference sequence). V was clipped by 7 bases and J by 0 bases; unmatched bases: 7. The CDR3 extends over 15 amino acids. The CDR3 DNA sequence: TGTGCCAGTACTGTGGACAGGGTTATGAACACTGAAGCTTTCTTT. It translates to CASTVDRVMNTEAFF.

This clone came up once. The rearrangement uses TRBV10-3 and TRBJ1-1; maybe TRBD1 (6 bases). In germline, CDR1 is ENHRY, CDR2 SYGVKD. The V and J ends lost 3 bases and 7 bases respectively, with 15 bases between them. The CDR3 covers 14 residues. CDR3 in DNA: TGTGCCATCAGTGACCTACAAGGGGGGGGTGAAGCTTTCTTT. It codes for CAISDLQGGGEAFF.

The chain combines TRBV6-5 with TRBJ1-1; D unresolved. The germline V gene encodes CDR1 MNHEY and CDR2 SVGAGI. The V end lost 5 bases, the J end lost 8 bases, and 21 bases lay between the germline ends. CDR3 length: 15 residues. In DNA, the CDR3 is TGTGCCAGCAGTAAGATCAATAACCGACATGGAGAAGCTTTCTTT. Its protein is CASSKINNRHGEAFF.

The V and J genes are TRBV9 and TRBJ2-7; maybe TRBD1 (6 bases). The CDR3 runs 14 residues. V lost 3 bases, J lost 7 bases, and 17 bases lay in between. Per germline, CDR1 SGDLS and CDR2 YYNGEE. Written as DNA, the CDR3 is TGTGCCAGCAGCGAGACTACAGGGCTAGGGGAGCAGTACTTC. Translation: CASSETTGLGEQYF.